This passage covers 13 T cell receptor beta chains from one sample sequenced in a study of OX40 agonist ivuxolimab in advanced cancers. Measured with immunoSEQ multiplex PCR; TCRdb has only the in-frame clones, and not every one. This sample has under 95,000 clones, with about 82% found just once. The sample here was CD4+ or CD8+ T cells sorted from blood, taken in a trial of the OX40 agonist ivuxolimab. The source is an adult with an advanced solid tumor such as melanoma, head and neck, liver or kidney cancer.

V usage is TRBV11-2 and J usage is TRBJ1-1, with TRBD1 matching over 8 bases. Per germline, CDR1 SGHAT and CDR2 FQNNGV. With V trimmed by 4 bases and J by 5 bases, 9 bases remained unmatched. The CDR3 is made up of 15 amino acids. The CDR3 loop is CASSSSAGQGTEAFF. The DNA for the CDR3 is TGTGCCAGCAGCTCCTCCGCCGGACAGGGAACTGAAGCTTTCTTT.

The genes are TRBV27 and TRBJ2-3; D is ambiguous. Per germline, CDR1 MNHEY and CDR2 SMNVEV (reference sequence). The CDR3 covers 14 residues. Trimming pared 2 bases from V and 1 base from J, leaving 7 bases between. The CDR3 DNA is TGTGCCAGCAGTTTAAGCTCCCGCACAGATACGCAGTATTTT. This gives the protein CASSLSSRTDTQYF.

The chain combines TRBV7-3 with TRBJ2-3, with D perhaps matching TRBD1 (6 bases). Germline V gene data show CDR1 as SGHTA and CDR2 as FQGTGA. This CDR3 comprises 15 residues. V lost 3 bases, J lost 6 bases, and 16 bases lay in between. The CDR3 reads CASSLTGSSADTQYF. CDR3 in DNA: TGTGCCAGCAGCTTGACAGGATCCTCAGCGGATACGCAGTATTTT.

This chain uses TRBV30 with TRBJ2-5, with D perhaps TRBD2 (5 bases). Trimming cost V 6 bases and J 2 bases, with 13 bases left between them. This CDR3 region has 13 residues. Germline CDR1 is GTSNPN and CDR2 is SVGIG (reference sequence). CDR3 amino acids: CACSREFQETQYF. CDR3 nucleotide sequence: TGTGCCTGTTCGAGGGAATTTCAAGAGACCCAGTACTTC.

The chain couples TRBV4-3 to TRBJ2-1, with 8 nucleotides matching TRBD2. V shed 0 bases and J 3 bases; nucleotides not matched to a gene: 4. Germline-derived CDR1 and CDR2 are LGHNA and YSLEER. This CDR3 comprises 16 residues. The CDR3 spells CASSQELAENYNEQFF. The CDR3 nucleotides are TGCGCCAGCAGCCAAGAACTAGCGGAAAACTACAATGAGCAGTTCTTC.

The chain employs TRBV6-5 and TRBJ1-4; TRBD1 is a possible D gene (5 bases). CDR1 is MNHEY and CDR2 is SVGAGI in the germline V gene. The length of the CDR3 is 14 residues. Trimming stripped 6 bases from V and 10 bases from J, with 18 bases between. CDR3 sequence (DNA): TGTGCCAGCAGCACGGACTGGCTCGGGGGAAAACTGTTTTTT. Protein product: CASSTDWLGGKLFF.

This clone turned up a few times. The rearrangement uses TRBV6-1 and TRBJ2-3, with D possibly matching TRBD2 (6 bases). V lost 0 bases and J 3 bases, leaving 10 bases between the germline ends. CDR1 and CDR2 from the germline V gene are MNHNS and SASEGT. The CDR3 loop spans 15 amino acids. The CDR3: CASSEAAGLTDTQYF. In DNA form, the CDR3 reads TGTGCCAGCAGTGAAGCCGCGGGGCTGACAGATACGCAGTATTTT.

This chain links TRBV7-3 with TRBJ1-6; 9 bases match TRBD1. The ends lost 4 bases at V and 5 bases at J; junction bases unmatched: 3. Germline CDR1 reads SGHTA; CDR2 reads FQGTGA. The CDR3 is 15 amino acids. The CDR3 region has the DNA TGTGCCAGCAGCTGGGGACAGGGTGATAATTCACCCCTCCACTTT. Protein: CASSWGQGDNSPLHF.

The chain combines TRBV30 with TRBJ1-1; the D gene is possibly TRBD1 (5 bases). CDR3 length equals 16 residues. V was pared by 0 bases and J by 7 bases, with 21 bases between. From germline, CDR1 is GTSNPN and CDR2 SVGIG (reference sequence). The CDR3 DNA is TGTGCCTGGAGTGTACTACCTCCTACCGACAGCCTTGAAGCTTTCTTT. As protein: CAWSVLPPTDSLEAFF.

The chain carries TRBV10-3 and TRBJ2-5; D perhaps matches TRBD1 (6 bases). The CDR3 runs to 13 residues. Germline CDR1 is ENHRY and CDR2 is SYGVKD. Deletions cut 8 bases from V and 3 bases from J, with 13 bases between. The CDR3: CAIGANREETQYF. The CDR3 bases are TGTGCCATCGGGGCGAACAGGGAAGAGACCCAGTACTTC.

This chain's CDR3 is CASSLNFNYGYTF. The DNA for the CDR3 is TGCGCCAGCAGCTTAAACTTCAACTATGGCTACACCTTC. V and J are TRBV5-1 and TRBJ1-2, with no clear D. V was cut by 2 bases and J by 2 bases, with 7 bases left in between. The length of the CDR3 is 13 residues. Germline-derived CDR1 and CDR2 are SGHRS and YFSETQ.

This clone appeared many times. The gene calls are TRBV2 and TRBJ2-7, with 10 bases that match TRBD1. The CDR3 covers 14 residues. Germline CDR1 SNHLY, CDR2 FYNNEI. The V gene end was trimmed by 6 bases and the J gene end by 3 bases; junction bases not matched to a gene: 5. The CDR3 reads CASRGTGESYEQYF. As DNA, the CDR3 is TGTGCCAGCAGGGGGACAGGGGAAAGCTACGAGCAGTACTTC. The entire variable domain, with the rest obtained from reference TRBV2 and TRBJ2-7, is as follows: EPEVTQTPSHQVTQMGQEVILRCVPISNHLYFYWYRQILGQKVEFLVSFYNNEISEKSEIFDDQFSVERPDGSNFTLKIRSTKLEDSAMYFCASRGTGESYEQYFGPGTRLTVT.

This clone has more than one count but fewer than ten. The chain carries TRBV7-8 and TRBJ2-7, with 8 bases matching TRBD1. V lost 6 bases, J lost 1 base, and 8 bases stayed unmatched. CDR1 SGHVS and CDR2 FQNEAQ come from the germline V gene. The CDR3 totals 15 residues. The CDR3 nucleotides read TGTGCCAGCAGTCCTGGACAGGGACCTTCCTACGAGCAGTACTTC. Its translation: CASSPGQGPSYEQYF.